This entry lists 27 T cell receptor beta chains sequenced from one sample in a study of cytomegalovirus exposure and HLA in healthy donors. The PCR was carried out with 60 Vbeta primers and 13 Jbeta primers. TCRdb's copy holds only in-frame clones and misses some; the assay was immunoSEQ multiplex PCR. This repertoire includes over 150,000 clones. Sequencing was performed on PBMCs. The receptors stem from a boy under 18 in good health and CMV-seronegative.

V and J are TRBV18 and TRBJ1-4; D is uncertain. CDR3 length: 16 residues. Trimming cost V 2 bases and J 3 bases, with 13 bases left between them. Germline V CDR1 and CDR2: KGHSH, LQKENI. Written as DNA, the CDR3 is TGTGCCAGCTCACCAACGCAGGCCGCTGCTAATGAAAAACTGTTTTTT. Protein: CASSPTQAAANEKLFF.

For this clone: The sample holds other DNA sequences that translate to the same CDR3. The chain couples TRBV27 to TRBJ1-1; TRBD1 might be the D (5 bases). The CDR3 runs to 13 residues. With 0 bases removed from V and 5 bases from J, the gap between germline ends came to 7 bases. In germline, CDR1 is MNHEY, CDR2 SMNVEV (reference sequence). The CDR3, as DNA: TGTGCCAGCAGTTTATCGCGGGGGACTGAAGCTTTCTTT. Protein: CASSLSRGTEAFF.

V gene TRBV6-5 combines with J gene TRBJ1-1, with D hard to call. Trimming shortened V by 1 base and J by 8 bases, and 14 bases separated the two germline ends. This CDR3 is 14 amino acids long. Germline V lookup: CDR1 MNHEY, CDR2 SVGAGI. CDR3: CASSYLGGSPEAFF. DNA for the CDR3: TGTGCCAGCAGTTACTTAGGAGGGTCTCCCGAAGCTTTCTTT.

J is TRBJ2-1 and V is TRBV29-1, with 12 bases identical to TRBD1. Germline assignment: CDR1 SQVTM and CDR2 ANQGSEA. V shed 3 bases, J shed 8 bases, and the junction held 2 bases outside the gene matches. CDR3 length equals 13 residues. The CDR3 bases are TGCAGCGTTGAGGGACAGGGGGCCGATGAGCAGTTCTTC. It codes for CSVEGQGADEQFF.

The rearrangement links TRBV7-2 to TRBJ1-5; 9 nucleotides agree with TRBD1. Germline-derived CDR1 and CDR2 are SGHTA and FQGNSA. V was clipped by 1 base and J by 2 bases; unmatched bases: 3. The CDR3 is 16 residues long. DNA of the CDR3: TGTGCCAGCAGCTTAGATAGGACAGGGGGCAATCAGCCCCAGCATTTT. Translated, it gives CASSLDRTGGNQPQHF.

As DNA, the CDR3 is TGTGCCATCAGTGAGACGGCAGGGGGAGCTTTCTTT. Translating it yields CAISETAGGAFF. This chain uses TRBV10-3 with TRBJ1-1; 7 positions agree with TRBD1. This CDR3 has 12 amino acids. Germline V lookup: CDR1 ENHRY, CDR2 SYGVKD. V trimming: 2 bases; J trimming: 10 bases; junction bases outside the gene matches: 4.

The chain employs TRBV5-4 and TRBJ1-2; 7 bases map to TRBD1. Germline V CDR1 and CDR2: SGHNT, YYREEE (reference sequence). V gave up 3 bases and J gave up 12 bases; unmatched junction bases: 8. The CDR3 consists of 12 residues. The CDR3 loop is CASSSLDRVHTF. CDR3 nucleotide sequence: TGTGCCAGCAGCTCTTTAGACAGGGTGCACACCTTC.

The V and J genes are TRBV27 and TRBJ1-2; 8 nucleotides agree with TRBD1. Germline V CDR1 and CDR2: MNHEY, SMNVEV (reference sequence). The CDR3 totals 14 residues. J gave up 4 bases and V 6 bases, and 7 bases lay outside the gene matches. This CDR3 is CASRTPGQVYGYTF. The CDR3 bases are TGTGCCAGCAGAACCCCGGGACAGGTCTATGGCTACACCTTC.

The chain couples TRBV5-6 to TRBJ1-4; 8 nucleotides line up with TRBD1. The V gene's germline CDR1 is SGHDT and CDR2 YYEEEE. V gave up 4 bases and J gave up 7 bases; unmatched junction bases: 12. The length of the CDR3 is 16 residues. The chain's CDR3 is CASSPPGPGGFEKLFF. The CDR3 DNA reads as TGTGCCAGCAGCCCCCCAGGTCCAGGGGGCTTTGAAAAACTGTTTTTT.

J is TRBJ1-1 and V is TRBV14; possibly TRBD1 for D (5 bases). The CDR3 has 12 amino acids. Trimming pared 4 bases from V and 5 bases from J, leaving 8 bases between. Looked up from germline, CDR1 is SGHDN and CDR2 is FVKESK. The DNA for the CDR3 is TGTGCCAGCAGCCTTGGGGCTACTGAAGCTTTCTTT. Translating gives CASSLGATEAFF.

This chain connects TRBV7-8 to TRBJ1-2; D perhaps matches TRBD1 (6 bases). Trimming stripped 4 bases from V and 0 bases from J, with 15 bases between. There are 16 residues in the CDR3. CDR1 SGHVS and CDR2 FQNEAQ come from the germline V gene. As DNA, the CDR3 is TGTGCCAGCAGCTCGAACCTGGGACACTCTAACTATGGCTACACCTTC. It codes for CASSSNLGHSNYGYTF.

V is TRBV6-1 and J is TRBJ1-5; no clear D gene. Germline loops: CDR1 MNHNS, CDR2 SASEGT. The V end was cut by 6 bases, the J end by 5 bases, with 17 bases between. The CDR3 consists of 15 residues. DNA of the CDR3: TGTGCCAGCAGACTCGGTGGGCAGGCACATCAGCCCCAGCATTTT. Translated: CASRLGGQAHQPQHF.

The rearrangement links TRBV7-2 to TRBJ2-5; 7 bases agree with TRBD1. The germline V gene encodes CDR1 SGHTA and CDR2 FQGNSA. The CDR3 loop spans 15 amino acids. Trimming removed 1 base from V and 2 bases from J; junction bases left unmatched: 4. CDR3 in DNA: TGTGCCAGCAGCTTAGAACAGGGGCGGCAAGAGACCCAGTACTTC. This codes for CASSLEQGRQETQYF.

The chain has TRBV5-6 and TRBJ2-7, with 7 bases aligning to TRBD1. V dropped 3 bases and J dropped 10; count of bases not matched to a gene: 25. The CDR3 is made up of 18 amino acids. CDR1 is SGHDT and CDR2 is YYEEEE in the germline V gene. The DNA of the CDR3 is TGTGCCAGCAGCTATAGGCAATCCGGGACAGTGCGACTGGGAATCCAGTACTTC. Its translation is CASSYRQSGTVRLGIQYF.

The chain joins TRBV30 to TRBJ1-3; no clear D gene. This CDR3 comprises 16 residues. V dropped 2 bases and J dropped 1 base, with 15 bases sitting between them. Germline V gives CDR1 GTSNPN, CDR2 SVGIG (reference sequence). CDR3 loop: CAWSWSSRASGNTIYF. The CDR3 region has the DNA TGTGCCTGGAGTTGGTCCTCGCGGGCGTCTGGAAACACCATATATTTT.

This chain links TRBV5-6 with TRBJ1-1; no clear D. CDR1 is SGHDT, CDR2 YYEEEE, per germline. The CDR3 length is 13 residues. V was pared by 1 base and J by 3 bases, with 7 bases between. The chain's CDR3 is CASSLREYTEAFF. The CDR3 DNA sequence: TGTGCCAGCAGCTTGAGGGAGTACACTGAAGCTTTCTTT. The whole variable domain, filled in from reference TRBV5-6 and TRBJ1-1, reads DAGVTQSPTHLIKTRGQQVTLRCSPKSGHDTVSWYQQALGQGPQFIFQYYEEEERQRGNFPDRFSGHQFPNYSSELNVNALLLGDSALYLCASSLREYTEAFFGQGTRLTVV.

CDR3 in DNA: TGTGCCAGCAGCGGGGACAGCCCTAACTATGGCTACACCTTC. As protein: CASSGDSPNYGYTF. This chain connects TRBV9 to TRBJ1-2, with 7 bases lining up with TRBD1. Per the germline V gene, CDR1 is SGDLS and CDR2 is YYNGEE. J gave up 0 bases and V 3 bases, and 2 bases lay outside the gene matches. The CDR3 is 14 amino acids.

This sequence joins TRBV5-1 and TRBJ2-3; 7 positions match TRBD2. Germline CDR1 and CDR2: SGHRS and YFSETQ. The CDR3 runs 17 residues. Trimming removed 0 bases from V and 6 bases from J; junction bases left unmatched: 13. CDR3 amino acids: CASSLVAGLLSGDTQYF. The CDR3 DNA follows: TGCGCCAGCAGCTTGGTAGCGGGCCTTCTCTCGGGGGATACGCAGTATTTT.

The chain uses TRBV9 and TRBJ2-7; D is possibly TRBD1 (6 bases). The germline gives CDR1 SGDLS, CDR2 YYNGEE. The CDR3 sequence is 15 residues long. V lost 0 bases to trimming and J lost 2 bases, with 12 bases between them. In DNA, the CDR3 is TGTGCCAGCAGCGTAGGTGCAGGGGTAACCTACGAGCAGTACTTC. This codes for CASSVGAGVTYEQYF. Based on the CDR3 plus reference TRBV9 and TRBJ2-7, the full variable domain is DSGVTQTPKHLITATGQRVTLRCSPRSGDLSVYWYQQSLDQGLQFLIQYYNGEERAKGNILERFSAQQFPDLHSELNLSSLELGDSALYFCASSVGAGVTYEQYFGPGTRLTVT.

The genes are TRBV6-6 and TRBJ2-3; D unclear. The CDR3 length is 13 residues. Trimming took 2 bases from V and 1 from J, leaving 4 bases between them. Germline V gene sequence: CDR1 MNHNY, CDR2 SVGAGI (reference sequence). CDR3 protein: CASSYRGTDTQYF. CDR3 bases: TGTGCCAGCAGTTACCGGGGCACAGATACGCAGTATTTT.

V gene TRBV18 combines with J gene TRBJ1-5; no definite D call. There are 14 residues in the CDR3. Germline lookup yields CDR1 KGHSH and CDR2 LQKENI. The V end lost 2 bases, the J end lost 2 bases, and 7 bases lay between the germline ends. This CDR3 is CASSPSSGNQPQHF. CDR3 DNA: TGTGCCAGCTCACCATCATCAGGCAATCAGCCCCAGCATTTT.

This rearrangement joins TRBV5-8 to TRBJ2-3; D gene unclear. CDR3 length equals 12 residues. The ends were cut back, 5 bases at V and 2 bases at J, with 6 bases in the middle. Germline V gene sequence: CDR1 SGHTS, CDR2 YDEGEE. CDR3: CASRRNTDTQYF. The CDR3 DNA is TGTGCCAGCAGGCGGAACACAGATACGCAGTATTTT.

DNA of the CDR3: TGCGCCAGCAGCCCGGACAGGGGAGGCAATCAGCCCCAGCATTTT. Its translation: CASSPDRGGNQPQHF. The V call is TRBV4-1, the J call TRBJ1-5, with TRBD1 matching 9 bases. Germline-derived CDR1 and CDR2 are MGHRA and YSYEKL. The CDR3 is made up of 15 amino acids. Trimming cost V 4 bases and J 2 bases; bases outside gene matches: 3.

The chain is built from TRBV9 and TRBJ2-3, with TRBD1 matching over 9 bases. Germline-derived CDR1 and CDR2 are SGDLS and YYNGEE. The CDR3 covers 17 residues. Trimming removed 0 bases from V and 2 bases from J; junction bases left unmatched: 7. The CDR3 sequence is CASSVDVRTGDTDTQYF. CDR3 nucleotides: TGTGCCAGCAGCGTAGATGTTAGGACAGGGGACACAGATACGCAGTATTTT.

Here the CDR3 reads CASSLVGTRNQPQHF. In DNA form, the CDR3 reads TGTGCCAGCAGCTTAGTAGGGACAAGAAATCAGCCCCAGCATTTT. The rearrangement joins TRBV7-9 to TRBJ1-5, with D perhaps TRBD1 (6 bases). Trimming shortened V by 1 base and J by 4 bases, and 11 bases separated the two germline ends. The CDR3 is made up of 15 amino acids. The germline V gene has CDR1 SEHNR and CDR2 FQNEAQ (reference sequence). Using reference TRBV7-9 and TRBJ1-5 for the parts outside the CDR3, the full variable domain is DTGVSQNPRHKITKRGQNVTFRCDPISEHNRLYWYRQTLGQGPEFLTYFQNEAQLEKSRLLSDRFSAERPKGSFSTLEIQRTEQGDSAMYLCASSLVGTRNQPQHFGDGTRLSIL.

The V and J genes are TRBV7-3 and TRBJ2-6, with 14 nucleotides matching TRBD2. CDR1 is SGHTA, CDR2 FQGTGA, per germline. Trimming removed 8 bases from V and 1 base from J; junction bases left unmatched: 1. The length of the CDR3 is 16 residues. CDR3 in DNA: TGTGCCAGCGGGACTAGCGGGGGATCTGGGGCCAACGTCCTGACTTTC. Protein sequence: CASGTSGGSGANVLTF. The whole variable domain, remainder taken from reference TRBV7-3 and TRBJ2-6, is GAGVSQTPSNKVTEKGKYVELRCDPISGHTALYWYRQSLGQGPEFLIYFQGTGAADDSGLPNDRFFAVRPEGSVSTLKIQRTERGDSAVYLCASGTSGGSGANVLTFGAGSRLTVL.

J is TRBJ2-3 and V is TRBV13; 12 bases match TRBD2. Germline CDR1 reads PRHDT; CDR2 reads FYEKMQ (reference sequence). J lost 1 base, V lost 2 bases, and 1 base had no gene match. The CDR3 extends over 16 amino acids. Here the CDR3 reads CASSLRLAGGTDTQYF. DNA for the CDR3: TGTGCCAGCAGCTTACGACTAGCGGGGGGCACAGATACGCAGTATTTT.